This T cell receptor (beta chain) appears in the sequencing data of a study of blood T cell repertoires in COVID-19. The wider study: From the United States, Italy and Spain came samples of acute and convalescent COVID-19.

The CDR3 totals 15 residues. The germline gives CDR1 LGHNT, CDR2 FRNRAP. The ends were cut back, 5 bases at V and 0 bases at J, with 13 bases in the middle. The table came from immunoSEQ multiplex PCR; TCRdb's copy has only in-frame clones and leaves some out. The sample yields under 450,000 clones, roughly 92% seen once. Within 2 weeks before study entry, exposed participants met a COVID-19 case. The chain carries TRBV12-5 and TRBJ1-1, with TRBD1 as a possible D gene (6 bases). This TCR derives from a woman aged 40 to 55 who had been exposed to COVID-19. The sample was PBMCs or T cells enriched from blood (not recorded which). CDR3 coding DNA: TGTGCTAGTGGTCAAATTCAGGGGCTGAACACTGAAGCTTTCTTT. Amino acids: CASGQIQGLNTEAFF.